These T cell receptor beta chains were read from a single sample in a study of cytomegalovirus exposure and HLA in healthy donors. Assay used: immunoSEQ multiplex PCR; TCRdb lists only in-frame clones, some missing. The sample holds about 94,000 clones; approximately 71% are singletons and the top ten take roughly 3.6%. Sequencing used PBMCs. The origin of the receptors is a man aged 25-45 years in good health and CMV-seronegative. CDR3s include the opening cysteine and the closing phenylalanine or tryptophan. The order of the fields is V gene, clone size, CDR3 protein. The size of a clone is reported for some rows only, either as once, few or many, or as a class for expanded clones.

TRBV5-1 NA CASSPEDRGPSDTQYF
TRBV6-5 NA CASSYSIAGVYEQYF
TRBV7-9 once CSSSLLRGRYQETQYF
TRBV9 NA CASSADPSGRYNEQFF
TRBV2 once CASGGQESYEQYF
TRBV15 few CATSRDLGETEAFF
TRBV6-5 NA CASSYFPGGTYNEQFF
TRBV29-1 NA CSVETVMSNGYTF
TRBV6-1 NA CASSEVRGNTEAFF
TRBV7-9 NA CASTREEGSYEQYF
TRBV10-3 NA CAIRRPLADGTDTQYF
TRBV7-6 NA CASSLGGPRLADTGELFF
TRBV5-4 NA CASSLGGGGNTQYF
TRBV7-2 NA CASSSVPGLVADTQYF
TRBV30 NA CACRDRGPVNRQIQYF
TRBV6-6 few CASRGTSGRAGEQFF
TRBV11-2 NA CASSISLTGDGYTF
TRBV10-2 few CASSERVAGTDTQYF
TRBV10-2 NA CASGQEANYGYTF
TRBV10-3 NA CASSGGGKLPYGYTF
TRBV30 few CAWTGTGSSPLHF
TRBV4-1 few CASSQDGAGGVYEQYF
TRBV9 NA CASSPLWDLRRGDTQYF
TRBV4-3 NA CASSQDLLGTGGTGELFF
TRBV6-5 NA CASSATRFYGYTF
TRBV7-9 once CASSLRHRENGNTIYF
TRBV2 NA CASSEAQTGARNTEAFF
TRBV30 once CAWRLVTGGSSPLHF
TRBV29-1 NA CSVGRGETQYF
TRBV7-9 NA CASSGGQILNTEAFF
TRBV27 NA CASSLSPRYGYTF
TRBV11-2 few CASSLGSPPPVAEAFF
TRBV5-4 NA CASSLDPQGNTEAFF
TRBV7-6 NA CASSSNAGGWGGYTF
TRBV4-3 NA CASSQDGTSNQPQHF
TRBV28 NA CASSLAGINNYGYTF
TRBV6-5 NA CGSAPARPGGDTQYF
TRBV7-2 NA CASSSVTSGATDTQYF